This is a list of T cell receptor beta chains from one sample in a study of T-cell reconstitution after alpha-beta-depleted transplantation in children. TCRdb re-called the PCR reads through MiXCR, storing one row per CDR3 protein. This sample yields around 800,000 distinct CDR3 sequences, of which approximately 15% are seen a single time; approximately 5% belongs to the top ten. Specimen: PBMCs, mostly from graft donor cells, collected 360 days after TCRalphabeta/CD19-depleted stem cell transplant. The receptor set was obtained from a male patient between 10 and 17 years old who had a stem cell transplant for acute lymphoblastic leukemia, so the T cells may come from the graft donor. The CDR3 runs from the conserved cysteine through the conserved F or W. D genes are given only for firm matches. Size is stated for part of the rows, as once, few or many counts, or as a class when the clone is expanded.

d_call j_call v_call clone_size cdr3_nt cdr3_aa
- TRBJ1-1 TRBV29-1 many TGCAGCGTTGAAGATCACTGGGGGCCGGGCACTGAAGCTTTCTTT CSVEDHWGPGTEAFF
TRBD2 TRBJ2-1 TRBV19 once TGTGCCAGTTCCGGGACTAGATTTAAACCCTTCTACAATGAGCAGTTCTTC CASSGTRFKPFYNEQFF
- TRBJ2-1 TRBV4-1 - TGCGCCAGCAGCCAACCGGGACGTACGCCCCCCTACAATGAGCAGTTCTTC CASSQPGRTPPYNEQFF
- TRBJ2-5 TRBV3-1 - TGTGCCAGCAGCCAAGATTGGGTTCAAGAGACCCAGTACTTC CASSQDWVQETQYF
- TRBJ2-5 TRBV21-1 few TGTGCCAGCAGCAAAGTGAACCGACGGATTTCGCAAGAGACCCAGTACTTC CASSKVNRRISQETQYF
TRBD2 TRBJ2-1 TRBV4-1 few TGCGCCAGCAGCCAAGGATTAGCGGGAGGTTCGAGGTACAATGAGCAGTTCTTC CASSQGLAGGSRYNEQFF
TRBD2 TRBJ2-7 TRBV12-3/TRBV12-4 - TGTGCCAGCAGCCTGCCGGGACTAGCGACCTACGAGCAGTACTTC CASSLPGLATYEQYF
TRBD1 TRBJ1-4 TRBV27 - TGTGCCAGCAGTAAAGGGACAGTTGCAACTAATGAAAAACTGTTTTTT CASSKGTVATNEKLFF
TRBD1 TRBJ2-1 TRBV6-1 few TGTGCCAGCAGCTCGGGACAGGGTGGTTACAATGAGCAGTTCTTC CASSSGQGGYNEQFF
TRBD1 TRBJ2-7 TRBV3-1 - TGTGCCAGCAGCCCTTTGGACAGGGCCGTCCGTTACGAGCAGTACTTC CASSPLDRAVRYEQYF
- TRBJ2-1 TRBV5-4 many TGTGCCAGCAGCGCCACCTATGGCGATGAGCAGTTCTTC CASSATYGDEQFF
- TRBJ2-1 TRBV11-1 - TGTGCCAGCAGCTTGGGGAAGTCCGGGACAAAGGCTCGCAATGAGCAGTTCTTC CASSLGKSGTKARNEQFF
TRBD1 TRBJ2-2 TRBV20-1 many TGCAGTGCTCCCGGGACAGGGATCACCGGGGAGCTGTTTTTT CSAPGTGITGELFF
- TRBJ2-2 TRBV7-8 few TGTGCCAGCAGCGGAGCGGTCGGCACCGGGGAGCTGTTTTTT CASSGAVGTGELFF
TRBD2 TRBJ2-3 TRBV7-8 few TGTGCCAGCAGCCCCAGACTAGCGGTTGAGCAACATACGCAGTATTTT CASSPRLAVEQHTQYF
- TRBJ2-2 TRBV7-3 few TGTGCCAGCGGTTCTAGCGAAAACTTTCCCGGGGAGCTGTTTTTT CASGSSENFPGELFF
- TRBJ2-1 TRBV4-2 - TGTGCCAGCAGCCAAGACAGGGAGCAGTTCTTC CASSQDREQFF
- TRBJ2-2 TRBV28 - TGTGCCAGCACTATACAGGGATACACCGGGGAGCTGTTTTTT CASTIQGYTGELFF
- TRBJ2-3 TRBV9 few TGTGCCAGCAGCGTAGTAGGAGGGAGGCCTATCACAGATACGCAGTATTTT CASSVVGGRPITDTQYF
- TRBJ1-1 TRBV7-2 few TGTGCCAGCAGCCCGAGAAACAGGGAAGGGACTGAAGCTTTCTTT CASSPRNREGTEAFF
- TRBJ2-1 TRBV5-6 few TGTGCCAGCACCCCCCTGACGCTACGTTACAATGAGCAGTTCTTC CASTPLTLRYNEQFF
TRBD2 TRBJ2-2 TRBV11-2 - TGTGCCAGCAGCTTTCGAGCGGGAGCCGGGGAGCTGTTTTTT CASSFRAGAGELFF
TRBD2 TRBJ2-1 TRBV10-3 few TGTGCCATCAGTGGGACTAGCGGCTTAGCTGAGCAGTTCTTC CAISGTSGLAEQFF
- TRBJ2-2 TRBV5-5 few TGTGCCAGCAGCTTCGAGACAGCCTCTGGAACCGGGGAGCTGTTTTTT CASSFETASGTGELFF
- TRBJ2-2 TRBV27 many TGTGCCAGCAGTTTATACGAGAGGTTTGTGTTCACCGGGGAGCTGTTTTTT CASSLYERFVFTGELFF
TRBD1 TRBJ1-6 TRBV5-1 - TGCGCCAGCAGCCTTCGGACAGGTCGGTCGGGGGATAATTCACCCCTCCACTTT CASSLRTGRSGDNSPLHF
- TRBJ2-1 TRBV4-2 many TGTGCCAGCAGCCGGAGCGAAACGAGCTCCTACAATGAGCAGTTCTTC CASSRSETSSYNEQFF
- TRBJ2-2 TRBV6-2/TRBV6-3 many TGTGCCAGCAGTTACAGTGGGGTGAACACCGGGGAGCTGTTTTTT CASSYSGVNTGELFF